A selection of T cell receptor beta chains follows, all from one sample in a study of cytomegalovirus exposure and HLA in healthy donors. Sequenced by immunoSEQ multiplex PCR; TCRdb stores in-frame clones only, minus some. The data contain about 150,000 clones, around 70% of them seen just once; the ten biggest clones take up over 2%. The sequenced sample consisted of PBMCs. The source is a man aged 40-55 years in good health and CMV-seronegative. Both conserved end residues are trimmed from each CDR3. The order of the fields is V gene, J gene, CDR3 protein.

V gene: TRBV6-6; J gene: TRBJ1-1; CDR3 protein: ASRFGTVSTEAF
V gene: TRBV13; J gene: TRBJ2-5; CDR3 protein: ASSFGQTGAYQETQY
V gene: TRBV5-1; J gene: TRBJ2-2; CDR3 protein: ASSFDTGELF
V gene: TRBV5-1; J gene: TRBJ1-1; CDR3 protein: ASRSRQGSTMNTEAF
V gene: TRBV28; J gene: TRBJ2-2; CDR3 protein: ASTRGGNTGELF
V gene: TRBV7-9; J gene: TRBJ1-2; CDR3 protein: ASRAGGMFYGYT
V gene: TRBV9; J gene: TRBJ2-3; CDR3 protein: ASSVGLANTDTQY
V gene: TRBV5-1; J gene: TRBJ1-3; CDR3 protein: ASSLSGNSGNTIY
V gene: TRBV5-4; J gene: TRBJ2-3; CDR3 protein: ASSLDGGASTDTQY
V gene: TRBV19; J gene: TRBJ2-2; CDR3 protein: ASSQQPGELF
V gene: TRBV6-1; J gene: TRBJ2-7; CDR3 protein: ASSEAPRSSYEQY
V gene: TRBV6-6; J gene: TRBJ2-3; CDR3 protein: ASRDGLAGNTDTQY
V gene: TRBV7-9; J gene: TRBJ1-2; CDR3 protein: ASNLAQGARNYGYT
V gene: TRBV28; J gene: TRBJ1-6; CDR3 protein: ASSWQVSSYNSPLH
V gene: TRBV28; J gene: TRBJ2-5; CDR3 protein: ASSLSGTSGRQETQY
V gene: TRBV11-2; J gene: TRBJ2-1; CDR3 protein: ASSYRVHNEQF